These T cell receptor beta chains were read from a single sample in a study of T cell changes during pregnancy in multiple sclerosis. The method was immunoSEQ multiplex PCR; TCRdb's version includes in-frame clones alone and lacks a portion of them. The sample includes around 40,000 clones, 75% to 90% of them seen just once. The source material was CD4+ T cells from peripheral blood mononuclear cells, sampled in the first trimester of pregnancy. The origin of the receptors is a female donor with multiple sclerosis, enrolled in a pregnancy study. Each CDR3 is given with its conserved first and last residue. The order of the fields is V gene, D gene, clone size, J gene, CDR3 DNA, CDR3 protein. D genes are given only for firm matches. Size is omitted from some rows. Given values are once, few, many or a class for expanded clones.

V gene: TRBV7-3
D gene: TRBD2
clone size: few
J gene: TRBJ2-1
CDR3 DNA: TGTGCCAGCAGACCAACTAGCGGAAGCTCCTACAATGAGCAGTTCTTC
CDR3 protein: CASRPTSGSSYNEQFF

V gene: TRBV27
D gene: .
clone size: few
J gene: TRBJ1-1
CDR3 DNA: TGTGCCACACAGCTACAATTGAACACTGAAGCTTTCTTT
CDR3 protein: CATQLQLNTEAFF

V gene: TRBV9
D gene: TRBD1
clone size: .
J gene: TRBJ2-6
CDR3 DNA: TGTGCCAGCAGCGACTCGGGACAGGGGGCTGGGGCCAACGTCCTGACTTTC
CDR3 protein: CASSDSGQGAGANVLTF

V gene: TRBV28
D gene: .
clone size: once
J gene: TRBJ1-2
CDR3 DNA: TGTGCCAGCAGTTCCGAGAGAGGCTACACCTTC
CDR3 protein: CASSSERGYTF

V gene: TRBV14
D gene: .
clone size: few
J gene: TRBJ1-1
CDR3 DNA: TGTGCCAGCAGCCTAGAGGGGGGGCATACTGAAGCTTTCTTT
CDR3 protein: CASSLEGGHTEAFF

V gene: TRBV5-1
D gene: .
clone size: .
J gene: TRBJ2-1
CDR3 DNA: TGCGCCAGCAGCTTGGAGGGGGACGCCTCCCGAGGGCAGTTCTTC
CDR3 protein: CASSLEGDASRGQFF

V gene: TRBV7-2
D gene: .
clone size: once
J gene: TRBJ2-5
CDR3 DNA: TGTGCCAGCAGCTTAGCCCCTCCTAGACGAGAGACCCAGTACTTC
CDR3 protein: CASSLAPPRRETQYF

V gene: TRBV21-1
D gene: .
clone size: .
J gene: TRBJ2-1
CDR3 DNA: TGTGCCAGCAGCAACTCGCCTGGGACTAGCGGGAGGGAGGGGCCGTACAATGAGCAGTTCTTC
CDR3 protein: CASSNSPGTSGREGPYNEQFF

V gene: TRBV11-3
D gene: .
clone size: few
J gene: TRBJ2-2
CDR3 DNA: TGTGCCAGCAGGGACGTCACAGGATACACCGGGGAGCTGTTTTTT
CDR3 protein: CASRDVTGYTGELFF

V gene: TRBV28
D gene: .
clone size: .
J gene: TRBJ2-7
CDR3 DNA: TGTGCCAGCAGGGACAGCGTCTACGAGCAGTACTTC
CDR3 protein: CASRDSVYEQYF

V gene: TRBV5-1
D gene: .
clone size: .
J gene: TRBJ2-1
CDR3 DNA: TGCGCCAGCAGCTTAGCGAGCCTGAGCTCCTACAATGAGCAGTTCTTC
CDR3 protein: CASSLASLSSYNEQFF

V gene: TRBV27
D gene: TRBD2
clone size: .
J gene: TRBJ2-1
CDR3 DNA: TGTGCCAGCAGGATCGGGACTAGCGGCTTAAATGAGCAGTTCTTC
CDR3 protein: CASRIGTSGLNEQFF

V gene: TRBV29-1
D gene: .
clone size: .
J gene: TRBJ2-5
CDR3 DNA: TGCAGCGTTCGGGACATCACAGGAGTGACCCAGTACTTC
CDR3 protein: CSVRDITGVTQYF

V gene: TRBV5-4
D gene: TRBD1
clone size: .
J gene: TRBJ2-5
CDR3 DNA: TGTGCCAGCAGCCTCACCGGGACAGCCAAGGAGACCCAGTACTTC
CDR3 protein: CASSLTGTAKETQYF

V gene: TRBV6-6
D gene: TRBD2
clone size: once
J gene: TRBJ2-7
CDR3 DNA: TGTGCCAGCAGTGGGACTAGCGGCTACGAGCAGTACTTC
CDR3 protein: CASSGTSGYEQYF

V gene: TRBV10-3
D gene: .
clone size: .
J gene: TRBJ2-5
CDR3 DNA: TGTGCCATCAGTGAGTCTCGGGAGACCCAGTACTTC
CDR3 protein: CAISESRETQYF

V gene: TRBV5-4
D gene: TRBD1
clone size: .
J gene: TRBJ2-5
CDR3 DNA: TGTGCCAGCAGCCTTCCGGGACAGGGGTTCGTTGAGACCCAGTACTTC
CDR3 protein: CASSLPGQGFVETQYF

V gene: TRBV27
D gene: TRBD2
clone size: .
J gene: TRBJ2-3
CDR3 DNA: TGTGCCAGCAGTTTAGTTGGGACTAGCGGGTGGGATACGCAGTATTTT
CDR3 protein: CASSLVGTSGWDTQYF

V gene: TRBV12-5
D gene: .
clone size: .
J gene: TRBJ1-2
CDR3 DNA: TGTGCTAGTGGTTTGGTACCTTTCTTTAACCGGACAGCAGGAGGTCTAGCTAACTATGGCTACACCTTC
CDR3 protein: CASGLVPFFNRTAGGLANYGYTF

V gene: TRBV11-2
D gene: TRBD2
clone size: few
J gene: TRBJ2-3
CDR3 DNA: TGTGCCAGCAGCTTAGCGGGAGGGCCGGAGACGCAGTATTTT
CDR3 protein: CASSLAGGPETQYF

V gene: TRBV6-5
D gene: .
clone size: .
J gene: TRBJ2-7
CDR3 DNA: TGTGCCGTCCGGGGGGCGGATACCTACGAGCAGTACTTC
CDR3 protein: CAVRGADTYEQYF

V gene: TRBV28
D gene: TRBD1
clone size: .
J gene: TRBJ1-5
CDR3 DNA: TGTGCCAGCAGCACCATCGACAGGGCTGTGTACAATCAGCCCCAGCATTTT
CDR3 protein: CASSTIDRAVYNQPQHF

V gene: TRBV5-4
D gene: .
clone size: .
J gene: TRBJ2-1
CDR3 DNA: TGTGCCAGCAGGGGGGGGGCCAGGGGCTCCTACAATGAGCAGTTCTTC
CDR3 protein: CASRGGARGSYNEQFF

V gene: TRBV7-3
D gene: .
clone size: .
J gene: TRBJ2-6
CDR3 DNA: TGTGCCAGCAGTCCCATGAGCTCTGGGGCCAACGTCCTGACTTTC
CDR3 protein: CASSPMSSGANVLTF

V gene: TRBV5-4
D gene: TRBD1
clone size: .
J gene: TRBJ1-3
CDR3 DNA: TGTGCCAGCAGCCTTCTCTCGACAGGGGTTTTCACGTCCGGAAACACCATATATTTT
CDR3 protein: CASSLLSTGVFTSGNTIYF